The 15 T cell receptor beta chains presented below share a single source sample, sequenced in a study of lymphopenia after photon versus proton radiotherapy. This table comes from immunoSEQ multiplex PCR, and its TCRdb copy is limited to in-frame clones, with some not included. The table has 60,000 to 75,000 clones, more than 75% seen once; the top ten hold more than 2%. The starting material was peripheral blood, obtained from a patient treated with photon-based radiotherapy. The receptors were sampled from a man aged 40-55 years with gastric cancer.

The chain links TRBV5-4 to TRBJ1-2; possibly TRBD1 for D (5 bases). There are 14 residues in the CDR3. The ends were cut back, 2 bases at V and 4 bases at J, with 12 bases in the middle. Germline-derived CDR1 and CDR2 are SGHNT and YYREEE (reference sequence). The CDR3 sequence: CASSFTGTSYGYTF. The CDR3 DNA is TGTGCCAGCAGCTTCACGGGGACTTCCTATGGCTACACCTTC.

This chain connects TRBV18 to TRBJ1-1; D is unresolved. The CDR3 sequence is 16 residues long. Trimming cost V 3 bases and J 1 base, with 15 bases left between them. Per the germline V gene, CDR1 is KGHSH and CDR2 is LQKENI. The CDR3 nucleotides read TGTGCCAGCTCACCTCGTCGCGCGGTATCGAACACTGAAGCTTTCTTT. Translating it yields CASSPRRAVSNTEAFF.

This rearrangement joins TRBV6-5 to TRBJ1-1; D call uncertain. Trimming removed 10 bases from V and 7 bases from J, with 19 bases in between. Germline CDR1 and CDR2: MNHEY and SVGAGI. There are 13 residues in the CDR3. The CDR3 sequence: CATYRPQKDEAFF. In nucleotides, the CDR3 is TGTGCCACTTACCGACCCCAGAAGGATGAAGCTTTCTTT.

J is TRBJ1-2 and V is TRBV23-1; tentatively, D is TRBD1 (5 bases). TRBV23-1 qualifies as an ORF whose function is uncertain. Trimming left V 0 bases short and J 8 bases short, with 13 bases between. The CDR3 runs to 14 residues. Here the CDR3 reads CASSQSRQGEGYTF. The DNA for the CDR3 is TGCGCCAGCAGTCAATCAAGGCAGGGAGAAGGCTACACCTTC.

Written as DNA, the CDR3 is TGTGCCAGCAGCCCTAGGACAGGGGGCGGTTACGAGCAGTACTTC. This gives the protein CASSPRTGGGYEQYF. This chain links TRBV7-8 with TRBJ2-7; 11 bases line up with TRBD1. CDR1 and CDR2 (germline): SGHVS, FQNEAQ. The ends lost 5 bases at V and 4 bases at J; junction bases unmatched: 7. There are 15 residues in the CDR3.

The chain combines TRBV7-3 with TRBJ2-3; 8 bases align to TRBD1. V shed 6 bases and J 5 bases; nucleotides not matched to a gene: 16. This CDR3 comprises 17 residues. Germline V lookup: CDR1 SGHTA, CDR2 FQGTGA. The CDR3 protein is CASSLSGQGPEGDTQYF. CDR3 DNA: TGTGCCAGCAGTCTCTCTGGACAGGGCCCAGAGGGAGATACGCAGTATTTT.

This chain links TRBV9 with TRBJ2-5; maybe TRBD2 (5 bases). The germline V gene has CDR1 SGDLS and CDR2 YYNGEE. The CDR3 runs to 14 residues. V lost 0 bases to trimming and J lost 0 bases, with 6 bases between them. The CDR3 here is CASSVGGNQETQYF. For the CDR3, the DNA is TGTGCCAGCAGCGTAGGAGGGAACCAAGAGACCCAGTACTTC.

This clone was seen a handful of times. The chain joins TRBV6-5 to TRBJ1-2, with a possible D match to TRBD1 (6 bases). The CDR3 consists of 15 residues. Germline V gene data show CDR1 as MNHEY and CDR2 as SVGAGI. Trimming took 5 bases from V and 3 from J, leaving 16 bases between them. This chain's CDR3 is CASSGVGGADYGYTF. The DNA of the CDR3 is TGTGCCAGCAGTGGCGTTGGGGGGGCTGACTATGGCTACACCTTC.

The chain employs TRBV5-6 and TRBJ2-7; perhaps TRBD2 as D (6 bases). Germline CDR1 is SGHDT and CDR2 is YYEEEE. The CDR3 length is 15 residues. The V end lost 1 base, the J end lost 2 bases, and 13 bases lay between the germline ends. Here the CDR3 DNA reads TGTGCCAGCAGCTTGTTGGTAGCGGCGACCTACGAGCAGTACTTC. This translates into CASSLLVAATYEQYF. Full variable domain (remainder filled in from reference TRBV5-6 and TRBJ2-7): DAGVTQSPTHLIKTRGQQVTLRCSPKSGHDTVSWYQQALGQGPQFIFQYYEEEERQRGNFPDRFSGHQFPNYSSELNVNALLLGDSALYLCASSLLVAATYEQYFGPGTRLTVT.

This clone was detected only once. The chain is built from TRBV15 and TRBJ2-1; 9 bases map to TRBD2. CDR1 is LNHNV, CDR2 YYDKDF, per germline (reference sequence). The V gene end was trimmed by 5 bases and the J gene end by 7 bases; junction bases not matched to a gene: 6. CDR3 length: 14 residues. In DNA, the CDR3 is TGTGCCACCAGCGGCGGGGGGGCCCGAAATGAGCAGTTCTTC. It yields the protein CATSGGGARNEQFF.

This chain connects TRBV4-2 to TRBJ1-1; D gene ambiguous. CDR1 and CDR2 from the germline V gene are LGHNA and YNFKEQ. This CDR3 has 11 residues. The V end lost 5 bases, the J end lost 11 bases, and 12 bases lay between the germline ends. The CDR3: CASSLAVGAFF. The CDR3 region has the DNA TGTGCCAGCAGCTTAGCAGTCGGGGCTTTCTTT.

V usage is TRBV6-1 and J usage is TRBJ2-1; weak D call: TRBD1 (6 bases). Per the germline V gene, CDR1 is MNHNS and CDR2 is SASEGT. The CDR3 has 18 residues. The V and J ends lost 3 bases and 4 bases respectively, with 22 bases between them. The CDR3 spells CASSDQPSRGSLYNEQFF. CDR3 bases: TGTGCCAGCAGTGATCAGCCCAGCAGGGGCTCGCTTTACAATGAGCAGTTCTTC.

This chain joins TRBV27 and TRBJ2-1, with TRBD1 matching over 8 bases. Germline CDR1 and CDR2: MNHEY and SMNVEV (reference sequence). The J segment lost 4 bases and the V segment lost 5 bases, leaving 4 bases of the junction unmatched. The CDR3 runs 14 residues. CDR3: CASSPRGPYNEQFF. The DNA for the CDR3 is TGTGCCAGCAGTCCCAGGGGGCCGTACAATGAGCAGTTCTTC.

The chain recombines TRBV2 with TRBJ2-7; the D call may be TRBD1 or TRBD2 (5 bases each). Germline values: CDR1 SNHLY, CDR2 FYNNEI. Trimming removed 3 bases at V and 7 bases at J, with 19 bases between. This CDR3 contains 15 residues. The DNA of the CDR3 is TGTGCCAGCAGTGAGTGGGGGACCCCGCCTTTAGAGCAGTACTTC. Translation gives CASSEWGTPPLEQYF.

This chain connects TRBV10-3 to TRBJ1-6, with TRBD1 as a possible D gene (6 bases). Germline CDR1 is ENHRY and CDR2 is SYGVKD. The ends were cut back, 4 bases at V and 7 bases at J, with 11 bases in the middle. This CDR3 is 14 amino acids long. The CDR3 sequence: CAISAGAENSPLHF. The CDR3 DNA is TGTGCCATCAGTGCGGGGGCGGAGAATTCACCCCTCCACTTT.